These 8 T cell receptor beta chains were sequenced from one sample in a study of blood T cell repertoires in COVID-19. Some clones are missing from TCRdb's copy, which holds only in-frame ones; the method was immunoSEQ multiplex PCR. The sample shows about 480,000 clones, approximately 88% of them seen only once. Sequencing was done on a sample of PBMCs or T cells enriched from blood (not recorded which). These receptors originate from a woman aged 35 to 49 who had recovered from COVID-19.

The gene calls are TRBV5-1 and TRBJ1-6; 8 nucleotides agree with TRBD1. This CDR3 has 15 amino acids. Germline V gene data show CDR1 as SGHRS and CDR2 as YFSETQ. The ends lost 0 bases at V and 6 bases at J; junction bases unmatched: 2. This CDR3 reads CASSLVGQGNSPLHF. CDR3 DNA sequence: TGCGCCAGCAGCTTGGTCGGACAGGGTAATTCACCCCTCCACTTT.

The J gene is TRBJ2-7, the V gene TRBV30; D may be TRBD2 (5 bases). The CDR3 length is 16 residues. The ends were cut back, 4 bases at V and 0 bases at J, with 19 bases in the middle. Germline-derived CDR1 and CDR2 are GTSNPN and SVGIG (reference sequence). CDR3 coding DNA: TGTGCCTGGACCAACCTCCCGAGAGCGGCCTCCTACGAGCAGTACTTC. This gives the protein CAWTNLPRAASYEQYF.

The J gene is TRBJ2-1, the V gene TRBV7-2; 9 nucleotides align to TRBD2. The CDR3 loop spans 15 amino acids. With V trimmed by 1 base and J by 12 bases, 10 bases remained unmatched. CDR1 SGHTA and CDR2 FQGNSA come from the germline V gene. The CDR3 sequence: CASSLDSGSLPWQFF. CDR3 in DNA: TGTGCCAGCAGCTTAGATAGCGGGAGTCTACCATGGCAGTTCTTC.

The rearrangement joins TRBV11-3 to TRBJ2-7, with 8 nucleotides matching TRBD1. Germline V CDR1 and CDR2: SGHNT, YENEEA. V lost 0 bases and J lost 1; bases outside the gene matches: 2. The CDR3 has 15 amino acids. CDR3: CASSLETGGSYEQYF. CDR3 DNA sequence: TGTGCCAGCAGCTTAGAAACAGGGGGGTCCTACGAGCAGTACTTC.

This clone was seen only a few times. The rearrangement uses TRBV12-5 and TRBJ1-1; the D gene is possibly TRBD1 (5 bases). Per the germline V gene, CDR1 is LGHNT and CDR2 is FRNRAP. V gave up 0 bases and J gave up 3 bases, with 11 bases separating them. This CDR3 is 15 amino acids long. CDR3 protein: CASGLVHGGDTEAFF. CDR3 DNA: TGTGCTAGTGGTTTGGTACATGGGGGGGACACTGAAGCTTTCTTT.

The chain combines TRBV6-2 or TRBV6-3 with TRBJ2-2; 7 bases line up with TRBD2. CDR1 is MNHEY, CDR2 SVGEGT, per germline. The CDR3 covers 15 residues. Germline trimming cut 4 bases from V and 7 bases from J; bases unmatched to any gene: 9. The CDR3 DNA reads TGTGCCAGCAGTTCCCTCGGACTAGTTGGCGGGGAGCTGTTTTTT. It yields the protein CASSSLGLVGGELFF.

J is TRBJ2-5 and V is TRBV7-2; 8 bases are shared with TRBD2. The CDR3 totals 13 residues. The ends lost 2 bases at V and 5 bases at J; junction bases unmatched: 1. Germline assignment: CDR1 SGHTA and CDR2 FQGNSA. CDR3 in DNA: TGTGCCAGCAGCTTACCGGGAGGGGAGACCCAGTACTTC. Translated: CASSLPGGETQYF.

The V gene is TRBV9, the J gene TRBJ2-7, with a tentative D call TRBD1 (5 bases). V dropped 0 bases and J dropped 12 bases, with 16 bases sitting between them. Per germline, CDR1 SGDLS and CDR2 YYNGEE. This CDR3 spans 13 amino acids. CDR3 loop: CASSVADRGPTYF. In DNA, the CDR3 is TGTGCCAGCAGCGTAGCAGATAGGGGCCCAACGTACTTC.